These 31 T cell receptor beta chains were all obtained from the same sample, sequenced in a study of blood T cell repertoires in COVID-19. Produced via immunoSEQ multiplex PCR; TCRdb's table is partial and in-frame only. The profile shows roughly 190,000 clones, 80% to 95% of them singletons. The source material was peripheral blood. These receptors all come from a man aged 50 to 59 with acute or convalescent COVID-19.

Remarks on this clone: Within the sample, other DNA sequences also encode this same CDR3. The chain carries TRBV9 and TRBJ1-1, with 11 bases lining up with TRBD1. Trimming at V came to 4 bases and at J to 4 bases, leaving 6 bases not matched to a gene. The germline V gene has CDR1 SGDLS and CDR2 YYNGEE. The CDR3 covers 15 residues. The CDR3 coding sequence is TGTGCCAGCAGCTTCCGGGACAGGGGGAGCACTGAAGCTTTCTTT. Residues: CASSFRDRGSTEAFF.

This clone has a single count. The chain carries TRBV7-8 and TRBJ2-1; 9 positions match TRBD2. J gave up 8 bases and V 5 bases, and 4 bases lay outside the gene matches. Germline loops: CDR1 SGHVS, CDR2 FQNEAQ. The CDR3 spans 13 residues. The CDR3 reads CASSRIAGDEQFF. In nucleotides, the CDR3 is TGTGCCAGCAGCCGAATAGCGGGGGATGAGCAGTTCTTC.

The chain carries TRBV19 and TRBJ1-1, with a weak D call TRBD1 (5 bases). The CDR3 loop spans 15 amino acids. V was cut by 2 bases and J by 3 bases, with 13 bases left in between. Germline V lookup: CDR1 LNHDA, CDR2 SQIVND (reference sequence). CDR3 bases: TGTGCCAGTAGTATAAGGCCGCGGGGGGACACTGAAGCTTTCTTT. Translation: CASSIRPRGDTEAFF.

The V call is TRBV4-1, the J call TRBJ1-3; maybe TRBD1 (5 bases). Germline V gives CDR1 MGHRA, CDR2 YSYEKL. Trimming cost V 0 bases and J 0 bases, with 9 bases left between them. The CDR3 has 16 amino acids. CDR3 loop: CASSQERGNSGNTIYF. The CDR3 DNA is TGCGCCAGCAGCCAAGAGCGGGGGAACTCTGGAAACACCATATATTTT.

This chain uses TRBV5-1 with TRBJ2-1; a possible D gene is TRBD2 (5 bases). Germline CDR1 reads SGHRS; CDR2 reads YFSETQ. The V and J ends lost 1 base and 7 bases respectively, with 12 bases between them. The CDR3 consists of 14 residues. The CDR3 reads CASSLTGTRNEQFF. The CDR3 DNA reads as TGCGCCAGCAGCTTGACGGGAACAAGGAATGAGCAGTTCTTC.

This clone was observed a few times. This chain joins TRBV7-8 and TRBJ2-7, with D tentatively TRBD2 (6 bases). Germline V gene lookup returns CDR1 SGHVS and CDR2 FQNEAQ. Trimming removed 4 bases from V and 0 bases from J, with 13 bases in between. The CDR3 contains 15 residues. DNA for the CDR3: TGTGCCAGCAGCTCACTAGCTTTGAGCTCCTACGAGCAGTACTTC. It translates to CASSSLALSSYEQYF.

This chain links TRBV6-2 or TRBV6-3 with TRBJ2-7, with 10 bases that match TRBD1. V shed 0 bases, J shed 1 base, and the junction held 12 bases outside the gene matches. The germline gives CDR1 MNHEY, CDR2 SVGEGT. CDR3 length: 19 amino acids. CDR3 residues: CASSYSGTGEYSGSYEQYV. DNA of the CDR3: TGTGCCAGCAGTTACTCAGGGACAGGGGAGTACAGTGGATCCTACGAGCAGTACGTC.

This clone was observed once. V gene TRBV19 combines with J gene TRBJ1-2; 9 nucleotides agree with TRBD1. Germline V gives CDR1 LNHDA, CDR2 SQIVND (reference sequence). V lost 6 bases to trimming and J lost 4 bases; unmatched junction nucleotides: 18. The CDR3 contains 18 residues. The CDR3 nucleotides read TGTGCCAGTAGCCCCCAGGTCGGGACAGGGACCTTAACCTATGGCTACACCTTC. Protein product: CASSPQVGTGTLTYGYTF.

This clone was detected a few times. Other nucleotide sequences from this sample produce the same CDR3. V usage is TRBV18 and J usage is TRBJ1-3, with D possibly matching TRBD1 (5 bases). V lost 2 bases, J lost 0 bases, and 11 bases lay in between. The CDR3 contains 16 residues. From germline, CDR1 is KGHSH and CDR2 LQKENI. CDR3 DNA sequence: TGTGCCAGCTCACCAGGGACGGGAGACTCTGGAAACACCATATATTTT. It encodes CASSPGTGDSGNTIYF.

This chain uses TRBV5-5 with TRBJ2-1; a possible D gene is TRBD1 (6 bases). CDR3 size: 15 residues. The V end lost 1 base, the J end lost 1 base, and 9 bases lay between the germline ends. Germline-derived CDR1 and CDR2 are SGHKS and YYEKEE (reference sequence). The CDR3 coding sequence is TGTGCCAGCAGCTTGTATCAGGGGTCCTACAATGAGCAGTTCTTC. It codes for CASSLYQGSYNEQFF.

The chain uses TRBV3-1 (or the pseudogene TRBV3-2) and TRBJ1-5, with 7 bases that match TRBD1. The V segment lost 3 bases and the J segment 5 bases; nucleotides outside the gene matches: 10. The germline V gene has CDR1 LGHDT and CDR2 YNNKEL (reference sequence). This CDR3 comprises 16 residues. CDR3 residues: CASSQGRDSFYQPQHF. The CDR3 DNA follows: TGTGCCAGCAGCCAGGGCCGGGACAGCTTTTATCAGCCCCAGCATTTT.

V is TRBV6-5 and J is TRBJ2-3, with 12 positions matching TRBD2. V shed 6 bases and J 1 base; nucleotides not matched to a gene: 2. CDR3 size: 15 residues. Germline V gene lookup returns CDR1 MNHEY and CDR2 SVGAGI. The CDR3 nucleotides are TGTGCCAGCAGATGGACTAGCGGGGGCACAGATACGCAGTATTTT. Amino acids: CASRWTSGGTDTQYF.

In its sample, this clone was seen once. J is TRBJ1-6 and V is TRBV13, with 7 bases that match TRBD1. The germline V gene encodes CDR1 PRHDT and CDR2 FYEKMQ (reference sequence). V gave up 1 base and J gave up 7 bases; unmatched junction bases: 7. This CDR3 contains 16 residues. The CDR3: CASSLAGGNRNSPLHF. The CDR3 nucleotides read TGTGCCAGCAGCTTAGCAGGGGGGAATAGGAATTCACCCCTCCACTTT.

This clone was detected a few times. The rearrangement links TRBV3-1 (or the pseudogene TRBV3-2) to TRBJ1-3; D call uncertain. V gave up 0 bases and J gave up 0 bases, with 6 bases separating them. The CDR3 contains 15 residues. Germline V lookup: CDR1 LGHDT, CDR2 YNNKEL (reference sequence). The CDR3 nucleotides are TGTGCCAGCAGCCAAGACGGGTCCTCTGGAAACACCATATATTTT. Amino acids: CASSQDGSSGNTIYF.

The chain combines TRBV10-2 with TRBJ2-1; 9 positions agree with TRBD2. The germline V gene has CDR1 WSHSY and CDR2 SAAADI. Trimming removed 3 bases from V and 5 bases from J; junction bases left unmatched: 5. There are 15 residues in the CDR3. The CDR3 sequence is CASSDSGSGHNEQFF. CDR3 nucleotide sequence: TGCGCCAGCAGTGATAGCGGGAGTGGCCACAATGAGCAGTTCTTC.

This chain uses TRBV28 with TRBJ1-5; the match to TRBD1 covers 9 bases. The ends lost 7 bases at V and 6 bases at J; junction bases unmatched: 13. The CDR3 sequence is 16 residues long. Germline CDR1 and CDR2: MDHEN and SYDVKM. CDR3 coding DNA: TGTGCCAGCAAACCCTTGGAACAGGGGGCAGGTCAGCCCCAGCATTTT. Translation: CASKPLEQGAGQPQHF.

As to this clone: This same CDR3 is encoded by further DNA sequences in the sample. The chain couples TRBV6-5 to TRBJ2-7; D is unclear. V lost 0 bases and J lost 4, with 10 bases in between. Per the germline V gene, CDR1 is MNHEY and CDR2 is SVGAGI. This CDR3 comprises 14 residues. This CDR3 reads CASSYSSGSYEQYF. DNA for the CDR3: TGTGCCAGCAGTTACTCTTCGGGTAGTTACGAGCAGTACTTC.

The chain carries TRBV4-2 and TRBJ2-1; 8 bases line up with TRBD2. Unmatched junction bases numbered 6, after V lost 0 bases and J lost 2 bases. The germline gives CDR1 LGHNA, CDR2 YNFKEQ. The CDR3 length is 17 residues. The CDR3 loop is CASSQEAGGTPYNEQFF. The CDR3 DNA is TGTGCCAGCAGCCAAGAGGCGGGGGGTACCCCCTACAATGAGCAGTTCTTC.

This clone turned up a few times. The CDR3 protein is CASSPSASGQETQYF. CDR3 DNA: TGTGCCAGCTCACCATCGGCTAGCGGGCAAGAGACCCAGTACTTC. This chain joins TRBV18 and TRBJ2-5, with TRBD2 matching over 8 bases. After removal of 2 bases from V and 2 bases from J, the junction contained 4 bases not matched to a gene. The CDR3 is made up of 15 amino acids. Germline CDR1 reads KGHSH; CDR2 reads LQKENI.

The chain recombines TRBV9 with TRBJ2-1; 10 nucleotides align to TRBD2. The CDR3 spans 16 residues. V dropped 4 bases and J dropped 5; count of bases not matched to a gene: 9. Germline V gene lookup returns CDR1 SGDLS and CDR2 YYNGEE. The CDR3 region is CASSPQPSGSHNEQFF. In nucleotides, the CDR3 is TGTGCCAGCAGCCCCCAGCCTAGCGGGAGTCACAATGAGCAGTTCTTC.

The V gene is TRBV5-1, the J gene TRBJ2-7, with 7 bases aligning to TRBD1. This CDR3 has 15 amino acids. Germline V gene data show CDR1 as SGHRS and CDR2 as YFSETQ. The V gene end was trimmed by 0 bases and the J gene end by 4 bases; junction bases not matched to a gene: 7. The CDR3 here is CASSLARDSTYEQYF. In DNA, the CDR3 is TGCGCCAGCAGCTTGGCCCGGGACAGCACATACGAGCAGTACTTC.

J is TRBJ1-2 and V is TRBV6-6; 8 nucleotides agree with TRBD1. Germline V CDR1 and CDR2: MNHNY, SVGAGI (reference sequence). This CDR3 contains 14 residues. The V and J ends lost 6 bases and 2 bases, in that order; junction bases with no gene match: 5. The CDR3 nucleotides read TGTGCCAGCAGATCGGACAGGGCGAACTATGGCTACACCTTC. Residues: CASRSDRANYGYTF.

This clone was counted once. V usage is TRBV5-4 and J usage is TRBJ2-5; TRBD2 might be the D (6 bases). V lost 4 bases and J lost 5, with 15 bases in between. The CDR3 extends over 14 amino acids. From germline, CDR1 is SGHNT and CDR2 YYREEE (reference sequence). CDR3 in DNA: TGTGCCAGCAGCCCCGGGGGTACGGAGGAGACCCAGTACTTC. Its protein product is CASSPGGTEETQYF. Filled out from reference TRBV5-4 and TRBJ2-5, the complete variable domain reads ETGVTQSPTHLIKTRGQQVTLRCSSQSGHNTVSWYQQALGQGPQFIFQYYREEENGRGNFPPRFSGLQFPNYSSELNVNALELDDSALYLCASSPGGTEETQYFGPGTRLLVL.

This sequence joins TRBV28 and TRBJ1-1, with D perhaps matching TRBD1 (5 bases). The germline gives CDR1 MDHEN, CDR2 SYDVKM. V lost 2 bases to trimming and J lost 8 bases, with 12 bases between them. The CDR3 sequence is 13 residues long. CDR3 residues: CASSLGGNPEAFF. The CDR3 bases are TGTGCCAGCAGTTTAGGGGGGAATCCCGAAGCTTTCTTT. Supplemented by reference TRBV28 and TRBJ1-1, the full variable domain reads DVKVTQSSRYLVKRTGEKVFLECVQDMDHENMFWYRQDPGLGLRLIYFSYDVKMKEKGDIPEGYSVSREKKERFSLILESASTNQTSMYLCASSLGGNPEAFFGQGTRLTVV.

The gene calls are TRBV5-1 and TRBJ2-7; 8 bases fit TRBD2. Germline lookup yields CDR1 SGHRS and CDR2 YFSETQ. Trimming at V came to 4 bases and at J to 3 bases, leaving 12 bases not matched to a gene. This CDR3 is built from 16 residues. The CDR3 sequence is CASSPGPAGGGYEQYF. As DNA, the CDR3 is TGCGCCAGCAGCCCCGGACCCGCGGGAGGCGGCTACGAGCAGTACTTC.

In this sample, this clone turned up once. The chain joins TRBV28 to TRBJ2-7; 8 nucleotides align to TRBD1. Germline lookup yields CDR1 MDHEN and CDR2 SYDVKM. V trimming: 2 bases; J trimming: 5 bases; junction bases outside the gene matches: 5. The CDR3 has 14 residues. DNA for the CDR3: TGTGCCAGCAGTTTAAGGACAGGGTTCGACGAGCAGTACTTC. Translation gives CASSLRTGFDEQYF.

The rearrangement uses TRBV5-4 and TRBJ2-7; 11 nucleotides agree with TRBD2. The CDR3 spans 15 residues. J lost 4 bases, V lost 4 bases, and 7 bases had no gene match. The germline V gene has CDR1 SGHNT and CDR2 YYREEE (reference sequence). The CDR3 sequence: CASSRRLAGIYEQYF. The DNA for the CDR3 is TGTGCCAGCAGCCGTCGACTAGCGGGGATATACGAGCAGTACTTC.

This clone has just a few counts. The CDR3 bases are TGTGCCAGCAGTAGGACAGGGTTCTACGAGCAGTACGTC. This sequence encodes CASSRTGFYEQYV. The chain couples TRBV28 to TRBJ2-7; 8 nucleotides align to TRBD1. V gave up 5 bases and J gave up 3 bases; unmatched junction bases: 3. Per germline, CDR1 MDHEN and CDR2 SYDVKM. The CDR3 is made up of 13 amino acids.

CDR3 DNA sequence: TGTGCCAGCACGGACAATAGCAATCAGCCCCAGCATTTT. Translation: CASTDNSNQPQHF. The chain recombines TRBV6-5 with TRBJ1-5, with a possible D match to TRBD1 (5 bases). The length of the CDR3 is 13 residues. Germline V gene data show CDR1 as MNHEY and CDR2 as SVGAGI. With 7 bases removed from V and 0 bases from J, the gap between germline ends came to 7 bases.

This clone was observed a few times. The V gene is TRBV28, the J gene TRBJ1-5, with D possibly matching TRBD1 (6 bases). Trimming removed 4 bases from V and 3 bases from J, with 13 bases in between. The CDR3 has 15 residues. The germline CDR1 and CDR2 sequences are MDHEN and SYDVKM. CDR3: CASSWGGGDNQPQHF. The CDR3 region has the DNA TGTGCCAGCAGTTGGGGAGGGGGTGACAATCAGCCCCAGCATTTT. Complete variable domain (other parts from reference TRBV28 and TRBJ1-5): DVKVTQSSRYLVKRTGEKVFLECVQDMDHENMFWYRQDPGLGLRLIYFSYDVKMKEKGDIPEGYSVSREKKERFSLILESASTNQTSMYLCASSWGGGDNQPQHFGDGTRLSIL.

The chain employs TRBV28 and TRBJ2-3; D uncertain. Trimming took 8 bases from V and 6 from J, leaving 12 bases between them. There are 12 residues in the CDR3. The germline gives CDR1 MDHEN, CDR2 SYDVKM. CDR3 in amino acids: CASRQNFDTQYF. The CDR3 nucleotides are TGTGCCAGCCGACAAAACTTTGATACGCAGTATTTT.